These 7 T cell receptor beta chains originate from one sample sequenced in a study of T cells in localized non-small cell lung cancer. The method was immunoSEQ multiplex PCR; TCRdb's version includes in-frame clones alone and lacks a portion of them. The sample has about 26,000 clones; approximately 85% are singletons. This specimen was peripheral blood, taken before any cancer treatment. These receptor sequences come from a woman aged 40-70 years with stage I lung adenocarcinoma.

The rearrangement uses TRBV15 and TRBJ2-3, with TRBD2 identical over 13 bases. Germline V CDR1 and CDR2: LNHNV, YYDKDF (reference sequence). Trimming at V came to 2 bases and at J to 4 bases, leaving 3 bases not matched to a gene. The CDR3 has 16 amino acids. The CDR3 nucleotides are TGTGCCACCAGCAGAACTAGCGGGGGGGCCGCAGATACGCAGTATTTT. This translates into CATSRTSGGAADTQYF.

This rearrangement joins TRBV19 to TRBJ1-1, with 7 bases identical to TRBD1. The germline gives CDR1 LNHDA, CDR2 SQIVND (reference sequence). Unmatched junction bases numbered 9, after V lost 5 bases and J lost 0 bases. This CDR3 comprises 16 residues. The CDR3 bases are TGTGCCAGTAGTCCGAGGACAGGATCCATGAACACTGAAGCTTTCTTT. It yields the protein CASSPRTGSMNTEAFF.

V usage is TRBV7-9 and J usage is TRBJ2-2; D is unclear. Germline V gene data show CDR1 as SEHNR and CDR2 as FQNEAQ (reference sequence). This CDR3 has 11 residues. V was cut by 2 bases and J by 5 bases, with 0 bases left in between. CDR3 DNA sequence: TGTGCCAGCAGCTTAACCGGGGAGCTGTTTTTT. Translated: CASSLTGELFF.

The rearrangement links TRBV6-5 to TRBJ2-5, with TRBD1 identical over 11 bases. The CDR3 is 15 amino acids. Germline trimming cut 6 bases from V and 4 bases from J; bases unmatched to any gene: 7. CDR1 is MNHEY and CDR2 is SVGAGI in the germline V gene. The CDR3 region is CASRRTGGLSETQYF. In DNA, the CDR3 is TGTGCCAGCAGACGGACAGGGGGCTTGTCAGAGACCCAGTACTTC.

V is TRBV29-1 and J is TRBJ2-2, with TRBD2 matching 7 bases. CDR1 and CDR2 (germline): SQVTM, ANQGSEA. The CDR3 contains 14 residues. V shed 5 bases and J 3 bases; nucleotides not matched to a gene: 6. This chain's CDR3 is CSVFGGTDTGELFF. Here the CDR3 DNA reads TGCAGCGTTTTCGGGGGGACCGACACCGGGGAGCTGTTTTTT.

The chain carries TRBV15 and TRBJ1-1, with a weak D call TRBD1 (5 bases). Germline CDR1 is LNHNV and CDR2 is YYDKDF (reference sequence). The CDR3 spans 17 residues. The V gene lost 0 bases and the J gene lost 2 bases, with 16 bases spanning the gap. In DNA, the CDR3 is TGTGCCACCAGCAGAGATCGGGGCGTACAGACCAACACTGAAGCTTTCTTT. This codes for CATSRDRGVQTNTEAFF.

V is TRBV2 and J is TRBJ1-6; TRBD1 is a possible D gene (5 bases). V was trimmed by 2 bases and J by 5 bases, leaving 13 bases between them. Germline CDR1 and CDR2: SNHLY and FYNNEI. The CDR3 runs to 16 residues. CDR3 nucleotide sequence: TGTGCCAGCAGTGAATTAGGGGCGGTGAATAATTCACCCCTCCACTTT. It is translated as CASSELGAVNNSPLHF.